This T cell receptor (beta chain) was found in a study of blood T cell repertoires in COVID-19. The junction had 7 bases not matched to a gene; V was cut back by 5 bases and J by 0 bases. Germline V gene data show CDR1 as SGHTA and CDR2 as FQGTGA. The CDR3 sequence is 16 residues long. Data came from immunoSEQ multiplex PCR; TCRdb stores just in-frame clones and leaves some out. The sample consists of about 87,000 clones, under 85% of them appearing once. The sequenced material came from peripheral blood. The clonotype was recovered from a woman of 80 years or more with COVID-19, enrolled during active disease. The rearrangement uses TRBV7-3 and TRBJ2-7, with 10 nucleotides matching TRBD2. CDR3 in amino acids: CASSVAGTSDSYEQYF. The CDR3 DNA reads TGTGCCAGCAGCGTAGCCGGGACTAGCGACTCCTACGAGCAGTACTTC. Based on the CDR3 plus reference TRBV7-3 and TRBJ2-7, the full variable domain is GAGVSQTPSNKVTEKGKYVELRCDPISGHTALYWYRQSLGQGPEFLIYFQGTGAADDSGLPNDRFFAVRPEGSVSTLKIQRTERGDSAVYLCASSVAGTSDSYEQYFGPGTRLTVT.